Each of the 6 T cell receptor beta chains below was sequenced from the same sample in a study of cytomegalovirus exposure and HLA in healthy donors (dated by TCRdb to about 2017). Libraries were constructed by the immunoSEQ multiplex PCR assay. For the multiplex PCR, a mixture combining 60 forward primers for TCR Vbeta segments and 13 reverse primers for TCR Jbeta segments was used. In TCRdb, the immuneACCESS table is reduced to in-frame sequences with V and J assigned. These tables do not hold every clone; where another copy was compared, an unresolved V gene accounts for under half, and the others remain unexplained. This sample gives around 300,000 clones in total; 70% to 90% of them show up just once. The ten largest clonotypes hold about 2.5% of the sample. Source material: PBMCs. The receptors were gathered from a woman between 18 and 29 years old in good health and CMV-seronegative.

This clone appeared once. CDR3 residues: CASASGTSGVLNIQYF. The DNA for the CDR3 is TGTGCCAGCGCCTCCGGGACTAGCGGGGTGTTAAACATTCAGTACTTC. The chain is built from TRBV2 and TRBJ2-4, with TRBD2 matching over 13 bases. The CDR3 is 16 amino acids. Germline CDR1 and CDR2: SNHLY and FYNNEI. The V and J ends lost 8 bases and 6 bases, in that order; junction bases with no gene match: 10. Full variable domain (outside the CDR3, taken from reference TRBV2 and TRBJ2-4): EPEVTQTPSHQVTQMGQEVILRCVPISNHLYFYWYRQILGQKVEFLVSFYNNEISEKSEIFDDQFSVERPDGSNFTLKIRSTKLEDSAMYFCASASGTSGVLNIQYFGAGTRLSVL.

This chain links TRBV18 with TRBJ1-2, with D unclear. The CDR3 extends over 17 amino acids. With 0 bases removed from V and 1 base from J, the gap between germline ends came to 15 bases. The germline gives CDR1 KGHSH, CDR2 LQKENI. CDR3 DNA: TGTGCCAGCTCACCACCGATTAGCGGCAGTATTAACTATGGCTACACCTTC. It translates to CASSPPISGSINYGYTF.

The CDR3 protein is CASRGPDREDGYTF. The CDR3 DNA sequence: TGTGCCAGCAGGGGACCCGACAGGGAGGATGGCTACACCTTC. J is TRBJ1-2 and V is TRBV2; 7 bases map to TRBD1. V lost 6 bases, J lost 6 bases, and 10 bases stayed unmatched. This CDR3 region has 14 residues. Germline CDR1 reads SNHLY; CDR2 reads FYNNEI. Based on the CDR3 plus reference TRBV2 and TRBJ1-2, the full variable domain is EPEVTQTPSHQVTQMGQEVILRCVPISNHLYFYWYRQILGQKVEFLVSFYNNEISEKSEIFDDQFSVERPDGSNFTLKIRSTKLEDSAMYFCASRGPDREDGYTFGSGTRLTVV.

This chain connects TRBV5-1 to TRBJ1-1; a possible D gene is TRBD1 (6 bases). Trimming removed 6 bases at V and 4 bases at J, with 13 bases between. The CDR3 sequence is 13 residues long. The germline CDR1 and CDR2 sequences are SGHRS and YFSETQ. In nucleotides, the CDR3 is TGCGCCAGCAACACGGGGGGGCCCACTGAAGCTTTCTTT. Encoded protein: CASNTGGPTEAFF.

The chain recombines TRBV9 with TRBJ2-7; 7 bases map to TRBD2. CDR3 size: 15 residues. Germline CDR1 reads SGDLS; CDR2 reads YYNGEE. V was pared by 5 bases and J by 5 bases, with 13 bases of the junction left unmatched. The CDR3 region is CASSRRGVYNDEQYF. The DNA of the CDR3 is TGTGCCAGCAGTCGACGGGGGGTTTACAACGACGAGCAGTACTTC.

The CDR3 DNA sequence: TGTGCCAGCAGATCCTCGGGGGGGGCCGGCGGTGGCTACACCTTC. Its protein product is CASRSSGGAGGGYTF. The chain is built from TRBV6-5 and TRBJ1-2, with D perhaps matching TRBD1 (6 bases). The germline V and J ends were trimmed by 6 bases and 7 bases, with 21 bases remaining between them. This CDR3 has 15 amino acids. Germline CDR1 reads MNHEY; CDR2 reads SVGAGI.